The rows below give T cell receptor beta chains drawn from one sample of a study of shared clonotypes between healthy human individuals. Clones were sequenced by immunoSEQ multiplex PCR, and TCRdb holds only the in-frame ones, with some missing. The sample lists about 1 million clones; 75% were seen once. What was sequenced was memory CD4+ T cells sorted from blood. These receptors all come from a man aged 18 to 29 in good health. CDR3s leave out the opening cysteine and the closing phenylalanine or tryptophan. The order of the fields is V gene, CDR3 protein.

>TRBV4-1
ASSQLAGTGGTMGSGYT
>TRBV19
ASQRGGGGNQPQH
>TRBV4-3
ASSPTPGTGYYGYT
>TRBV5-5
ASSLGAGPNTGELF
>TRBV28
ASQRASQPQH
>TRBV18
ASLADRSGTEAF
>TRBV2
ASSEHQNTEAF
>TRBV5-4
ASSPNMDTQY
>TRBV11-3
ASSLEGTSGTRNEQF
>TRBV10-2
ASSADGGAYNEQF
>TRBV7-8
ASSLRLQGTREQY
>TRBV5-4
ASSRSFYGYT
>TRBV28
ASRPSSGQGYEQY
>TRBV30
AWSVAGTDNEQF
>TRBV7-2
ASSGRVGYEQY
>TRBV7-2
ASSPERTDGYT
>TRBV7-2
ASSPWTSGGYTDTQY
>TRBV18
ASSPLSGGPYEQY
>TRBV19
ASTPPQH
>TRBV6-5
ASSTSGGGHTEAF
>TRBV7-9
ASSLGGRPGQSTDTQY
>TRBV19
ASSQSGTGTNSPLH
>TRBV7-2
ASSLSGSGTDTQY
>TRBV11-2
ASSIRLVYEQY
>TRBV10-3
AIKGQGDHEQY
>TRBV27
ASSLDWMRQETQY
>TRBV19
ASSDDRHYGYT
>TRBV6-4
APPQGDYGYT
>TRBV30
AWASRADTQY
>TRBV18
ASSLNMNTEAF
>TRBV5-1
ASREGVDNQPQH
>TRBV15
ATSRDKLAGETQY
>TRBV2
ASSEWEASTIY